The clone carrying this T cell receptor (beta chain) was seen a handful of times. The antigen is unknown. This entry comes from a study of response to subunit inactivated influenza vaccine. Regarding the study as a whole: It was the authors' suggestion that each seasonal influenza vaccination recruits few new T cells.

TCRdb reprocessed the RT-PCR reads via MiXCR and lists one record per CDR3 protein. The sample yields 280,000 or so distinct CDR3 sequences, around a fifth seen once. The CDR3 runs to 13 residues. In germline, CDR1 is SGHRS, CDR2 YFSETQ. V shed 4 bases and J shed 8 bases, with 13 bases lying between them. Sample: PBMCs from blood, taken about 20 months after vaccination. V gene TRBV5-1 combines with J gene TRBJ2-1, with D possibly called TRBD1 or TRBD2 (5 bases each). This sequence originates from a man in his fifties or sixties who received an inactivated influenza vaccine. CDR3: CASSLGEWDEQFF. CDR3 DNA: TGCGCCAGCAGCCTGGGGGAGTGGGATGAGCAGTTCTTC.